One sample yielded the 9 T cell receptor beta chains listed below, sequenced in a study of T cells in Graves' hyperthyroidism and ophthalmopathy. TCR beta CDR3 region amplification was performed from RNA transcripts. TCR CDR3 underwent first-round RT-PCR with the HTBI primer set. In TCRdb, the multiplex PCR reads were re-called with MiXCR into one record per CDR3 protein. The data contain 380,000 or so distinct CDR3 sequences, about 15% of them singletons. Input material: blood. The receptors were gathered from a woman aged 25-40 years with Graves' hyperthyroidism.

The V gene is TRBV20-1, the J gene TRBJ2-2; D might be TRBD1 (5 bases). Germline values: CDR1 DFQATT, CDR2 SNEGSKA (reference sequence). CDR3 length: 17 amino acids. V shed 1 base and J shed 0 bases, with 15 bases lying between them. As DNA, the CDR3 is TGCAGTGCTAGAGGTCTCAGGGCCCTGGCGAACACCGGGGAGCTGTTTTTT. This gives the protein CSARGLRALANTGELFF.

This clonotype was picked up many times. The chain uses TRBV12-3 or TRBV12-4 and TRBJ1-2; 9 bases agree with TRBD1. The J segment lost 4 bases and the V segment lost 4 bases, leaving 7 bases of the junction unmatched. The CDR3 has 15 amino acids. The CDR3 sequence: CASSSDRGNGYGYTF. CDR3 nucleotide sequence: TGTGCCAGCAGTTCCGACAGGGGGAACGGCTATGGCTACACCTTC.

J is TRBJ1-1 and V is TRBV6-2 or TRBV6-3; D is unresolved. Germline V gene data show CDR1 as MNHEY and CDR2 as SVGEGT. The CDR3 is made up of 11 amino acids. Trimming removed 6 bases from V and 11 bases from J, with 13 bases in between. CDR3 sequence: CASRWSSAAFF. The CDR3 DNA follows: TGTGCCAGCAGATGGAGTTCGGCGGCTTTCTTT.

A note on this clonotype: A much larger clone differs from this one at a single base, so this may be a read error. This chain connects TRBV11-2 to TRBJ2-1; TRBD1 is a possible D gene (5 bases). The length of the CDR3 is 15 residues. Germline loops: CDR1 SGHAT, CDR2 FQNNGV. In DNA form, the CDR3 reads TGTGACAGCAGCTCGGACCCAGGGTCCTACAATGAGCAGTTCTTC. Its protein product is CDSSSDPGSYNEQFF.

This clonotype was seen many times. CDR3 region: CSVTRTEETQYF. Here the CDR3 DNA reads TGCAGCGTTACAAGGACGGAAGAGACCCAGTACTTC. The J gene is TRBJ2-5, the V gene TRBV29-1; D not resolved. The germline V and J ends were trimmed by 5 bases and 3 bases, with 10 bases remaining between them. The CDR3 loop spans 12 amino acids. From germline, CDR1 is SQVTM and CDR2 ANQGSEA.

The J gene is TRBJ2-1, the V gene TRBV3-1; possible D gene TRBD2, 5 bases. The germline V gene encodes CDR1 LGHDT and CDR2 YNNKEL (reference sequence). Between the trimmed V and J ends, which lost 2 bases and 5 bases, there was a span of 13 bases. There are 15 residues in the CDR3. CDR3 DNA sequence: TGTGCCAGCAGCCAAAGTCGGCTAGCAAACAATGAGCAGTTCTTC. This encodes CASSQSRLANNEQFF.

Ten or more counts support this clonotype. This rearrangement joins TRBV12-3 or TRBV12-4 to TRBJ2-4, with 8 nucleotides matching TRBD1. This CDR3 has 13 residues. The V segment lost 1 base and the J segment 7 bases; nucleotides outside the gene matches: 0. CDR3 in amino acids: CASSLGTGNIQYF. CDR3 nucleotide sequence: TGTGCCAGCAGTTTAGGGACAGGGAACATTCAGTACTTC.

V is TRBV3-1 and J is TRBJ2-2; 8 bases fit TRBD2. V gave up 5 bases and J gave up 5 bases; unmatched junction bases: 4. Germline loops: CDR1 LGHDT, CDR2 YNNKEL (reference sequence). The CDR3 is made up of 14 amino acids. CDR3 loop: CASSTAGVTGELFF. The CDR3 DNA follows: TGTGCCAGCAGCACAGCGGGAGTGACCGGGGAGCTGTTTTTT.

This clonotype was detected a few times. The gene calls are TRBV20-1 and TRBJ1-5, with a possible D match to TRBD1 (5 bases). CDR1 is DFQATT and CDR2 is SNEGSKA in the germline V gene (reference sequence). V was pared by 6 bases and J by 7 bases, with 19 bases between. CDR3 length equals 14 residues. The CDR3 here is CSAKDTGAEQPQHF. The DNA for the CDR3 is TGCAGTGCCAAGGACACCGGGGCAGAGCAGCCCCAGCATTTT.